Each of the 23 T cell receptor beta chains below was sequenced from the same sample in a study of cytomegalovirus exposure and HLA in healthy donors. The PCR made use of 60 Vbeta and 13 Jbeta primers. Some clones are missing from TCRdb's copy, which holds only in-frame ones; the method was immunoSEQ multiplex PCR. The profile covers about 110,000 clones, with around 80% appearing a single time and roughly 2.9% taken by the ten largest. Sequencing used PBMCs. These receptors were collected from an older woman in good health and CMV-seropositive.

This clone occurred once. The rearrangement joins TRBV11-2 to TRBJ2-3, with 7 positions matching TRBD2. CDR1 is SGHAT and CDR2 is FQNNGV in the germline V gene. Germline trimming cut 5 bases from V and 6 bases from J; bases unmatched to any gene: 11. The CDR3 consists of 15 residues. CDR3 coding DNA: TGTGCCAGCAGCCAATCTAGCGGAAGGAGGGATACGCAGTATTTT. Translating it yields CASSQSSGRRDTQYF.

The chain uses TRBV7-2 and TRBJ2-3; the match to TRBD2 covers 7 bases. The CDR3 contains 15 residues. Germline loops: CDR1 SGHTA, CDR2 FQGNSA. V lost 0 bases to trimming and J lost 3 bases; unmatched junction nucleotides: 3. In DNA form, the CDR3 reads TGTGCCAGCAGCTTAGCGGGAGGGTGGACAGATACGCAGTATTTT. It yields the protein CASSLAGGWTDTQYF.

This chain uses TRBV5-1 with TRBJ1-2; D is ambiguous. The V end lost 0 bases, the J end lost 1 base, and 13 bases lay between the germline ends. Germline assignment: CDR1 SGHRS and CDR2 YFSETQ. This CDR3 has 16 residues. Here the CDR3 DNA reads TGCGCCAGCAGCTTGGGTTTTAGGCGGGATAACTATGGCTACACCTTC. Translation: CASSLGFRRDNYGYTF.

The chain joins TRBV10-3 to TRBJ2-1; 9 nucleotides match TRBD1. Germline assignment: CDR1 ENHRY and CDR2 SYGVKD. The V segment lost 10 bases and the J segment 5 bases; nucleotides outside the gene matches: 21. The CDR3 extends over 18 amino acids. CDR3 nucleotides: TGTGCCACATCCCGGACAGGGGCAAGCGGGGTCGGCAACAATGAGCAGTTCTTC. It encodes CATSRTGASGVGNNEQFF.

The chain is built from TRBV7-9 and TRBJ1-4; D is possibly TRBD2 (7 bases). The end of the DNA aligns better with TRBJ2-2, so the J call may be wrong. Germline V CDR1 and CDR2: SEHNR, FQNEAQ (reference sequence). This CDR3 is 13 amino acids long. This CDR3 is CASSLLGGLELFF. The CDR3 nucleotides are TGTGCCAGCAGCTTACTCGGGGGGCTGGAGCTGTTTTTT.

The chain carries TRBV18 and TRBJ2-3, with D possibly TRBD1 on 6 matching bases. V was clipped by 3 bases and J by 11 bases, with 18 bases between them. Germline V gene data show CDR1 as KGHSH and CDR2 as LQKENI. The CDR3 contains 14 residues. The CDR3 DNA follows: TGTGCCAGCTCACCTGTGGACAGTGTTGAGGTGCAGTATTTT. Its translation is CASSPVDSVEVQYF.

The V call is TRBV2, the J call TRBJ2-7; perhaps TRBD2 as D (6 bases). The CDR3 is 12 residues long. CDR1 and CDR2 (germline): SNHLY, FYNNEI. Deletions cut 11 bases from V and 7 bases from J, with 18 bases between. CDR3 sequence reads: CAGSGLNLEQYF. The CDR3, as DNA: TGTGCCGGGTCGGGACTCAACCTGGAGCAGTACTTC.

CDR3 region: CSVTGGPGDTQYF. In DNA, the CDR3 is TGCAGCGTCACGGGAGGGCCAGGGGATACGCAGTATTTT. The V and J genes are TRBV29-1 and TRBJ2-3, with 8 bases lining up with TRBD2. The CDR3 extends over 13 amino acids. CDR1 and CDR2 (germline): SQVTM, ANQGSEA. The ends lost 6 bases at V and 6 bases at J; junction bases unmatched: 8.

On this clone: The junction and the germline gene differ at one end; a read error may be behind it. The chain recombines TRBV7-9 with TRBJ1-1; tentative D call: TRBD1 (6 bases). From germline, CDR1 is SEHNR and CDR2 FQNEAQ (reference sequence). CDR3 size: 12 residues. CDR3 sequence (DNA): TGTTCCAGCAGCCGAGAAGACAGGGAAGCTTTCTTT. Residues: CSSSREDREAFF.

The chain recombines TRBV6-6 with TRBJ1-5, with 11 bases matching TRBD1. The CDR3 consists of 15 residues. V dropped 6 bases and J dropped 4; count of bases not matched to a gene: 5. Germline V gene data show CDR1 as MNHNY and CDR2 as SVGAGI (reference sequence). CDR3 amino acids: CASRGGQGENQPQHF. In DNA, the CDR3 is TGTGCCAGCAGGGGGGGACAGGGGGAAAATCAGCCCCAGCATTTT.

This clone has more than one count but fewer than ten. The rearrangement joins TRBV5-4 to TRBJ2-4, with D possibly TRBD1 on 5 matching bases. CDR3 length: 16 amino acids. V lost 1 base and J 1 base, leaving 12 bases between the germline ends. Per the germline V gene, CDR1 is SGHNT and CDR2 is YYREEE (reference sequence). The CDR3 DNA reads TGTGCCAGCAGCTTGAATCAGGGCCCGGCCAAAAACATTCAGTACTTC. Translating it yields CASSLNQGPAKNIQYF.

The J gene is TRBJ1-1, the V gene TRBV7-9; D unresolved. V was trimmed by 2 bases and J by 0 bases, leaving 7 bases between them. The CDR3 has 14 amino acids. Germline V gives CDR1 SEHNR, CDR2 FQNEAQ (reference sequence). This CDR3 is CASSLSGMNTEAFF. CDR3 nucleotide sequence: TGTGCCAGCAGCTTATCGGGGATGAACACTGAAGCTTTCTTT. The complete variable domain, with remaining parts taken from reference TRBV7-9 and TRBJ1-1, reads DTGVSQNPRHKITKRGQNVTFRCDPISEHNRLYWYRQTLGQGPEFLTYFQNEAQLEKSRLLSDRFSAERPKGSFSTLEIQRTEQGDSAMYLCASSLSGMNTEAFFGQGTRLTVV.

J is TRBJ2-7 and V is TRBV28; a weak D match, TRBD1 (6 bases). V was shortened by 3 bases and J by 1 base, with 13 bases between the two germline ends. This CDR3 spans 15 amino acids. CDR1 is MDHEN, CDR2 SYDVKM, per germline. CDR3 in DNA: TGTGCCAGCAGTTTCTCAGGGGCCTTATCCTACGAGCAGTACTTC. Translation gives CASSFSGALSYEQYF. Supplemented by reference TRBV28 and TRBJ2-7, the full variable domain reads DVKVTQSSRYLVKRTGEKVFLECVQDMDHENMFWYRQDPGLGLRLIYFSYDVKMKEKGDIPEGYSVSREKKERFSLILESASTNQTSMYLCASSFSGALSYEQYFGPGTRLTVT.

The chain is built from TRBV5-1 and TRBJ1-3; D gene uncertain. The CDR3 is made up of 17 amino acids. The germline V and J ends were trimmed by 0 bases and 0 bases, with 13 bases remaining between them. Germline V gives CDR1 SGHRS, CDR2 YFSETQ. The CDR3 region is CASSLDPPGLSGNTIYF. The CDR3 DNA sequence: TGCGCCAGCAGCTTGGATCCGCCAGGCCTCTCTGGAAACACCATATATTTT. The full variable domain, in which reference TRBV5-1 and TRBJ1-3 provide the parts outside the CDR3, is KAGVTQTPRYLIKTRGQQVTLSCSPISGHRSVSWYQQTPGQGLQFLFEYFSETQRNKGNFPGRFSGRQFSNSRSEMNVSTLELGDSALYLCASSLDPPGLSGNTIYFGEGSWLTVV.

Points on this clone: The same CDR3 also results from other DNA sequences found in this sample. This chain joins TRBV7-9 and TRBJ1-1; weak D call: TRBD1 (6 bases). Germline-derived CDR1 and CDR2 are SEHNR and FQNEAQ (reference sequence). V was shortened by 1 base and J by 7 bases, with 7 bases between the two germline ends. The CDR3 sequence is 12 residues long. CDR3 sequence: CASSLVGGEAFF. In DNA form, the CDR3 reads TGTGCCAGCAGCTTAGTAGGGGGTGAAGCTTTCTTT.

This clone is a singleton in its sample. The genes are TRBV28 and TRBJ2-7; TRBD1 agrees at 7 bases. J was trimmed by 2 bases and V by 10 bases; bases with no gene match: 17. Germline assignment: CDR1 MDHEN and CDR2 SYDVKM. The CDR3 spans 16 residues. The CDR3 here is CATTRSSGQTTYEQYF. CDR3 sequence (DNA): TGTGCCACAACCCGGTCGTCGGGACAGACTACCTACGAGCAGTACTTC.

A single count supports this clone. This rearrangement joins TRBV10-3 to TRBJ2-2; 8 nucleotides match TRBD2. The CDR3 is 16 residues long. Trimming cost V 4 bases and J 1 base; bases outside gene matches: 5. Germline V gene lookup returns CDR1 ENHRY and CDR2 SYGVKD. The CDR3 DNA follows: TGTGCCATCAGTGTTGGACTAGCAGTGAACACCGGGGAGCTGTTTTTT. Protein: CAISVGLAVNTGELFF.

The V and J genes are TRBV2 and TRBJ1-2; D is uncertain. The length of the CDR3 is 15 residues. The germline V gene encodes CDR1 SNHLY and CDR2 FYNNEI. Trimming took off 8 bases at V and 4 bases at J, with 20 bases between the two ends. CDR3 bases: TGTGCCAGCCGTCCCCAAAGCGGAGTCGTCTATGGCTACACCTTC. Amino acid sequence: CASRPQSGVVYGYTF.

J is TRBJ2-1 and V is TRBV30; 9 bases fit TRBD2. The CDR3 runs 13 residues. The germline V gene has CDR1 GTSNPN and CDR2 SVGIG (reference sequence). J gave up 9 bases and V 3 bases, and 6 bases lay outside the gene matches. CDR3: CAWSAGGPGEQFF. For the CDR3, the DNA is TGTGCCTGGAGCGCGGGAGGGCCTGGTGAGCAGTTCTTC.

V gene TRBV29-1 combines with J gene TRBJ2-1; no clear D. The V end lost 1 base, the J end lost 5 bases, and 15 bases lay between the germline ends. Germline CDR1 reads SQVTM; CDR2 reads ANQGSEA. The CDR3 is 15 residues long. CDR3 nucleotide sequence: TGCAGCGTTGAAGTACCCGATGGCGCGGACAATGAGCAGTTCTTC. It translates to CSVEVPDGADNEQFF.

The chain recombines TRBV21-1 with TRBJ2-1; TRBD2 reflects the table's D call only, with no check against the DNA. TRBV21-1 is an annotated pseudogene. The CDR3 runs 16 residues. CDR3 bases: TGTGCCAGCAGCGTGGTAGCGGGTCCCCTTTACAATGAGCAGTTCTTC. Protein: CASSVVAGPLYNEQFF.

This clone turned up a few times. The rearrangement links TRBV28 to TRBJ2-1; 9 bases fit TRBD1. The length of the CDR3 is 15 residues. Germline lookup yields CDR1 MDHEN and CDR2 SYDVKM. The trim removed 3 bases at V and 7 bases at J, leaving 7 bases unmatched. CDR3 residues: CASSFRTGVWNEQFF. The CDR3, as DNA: TGTGCCAGCAGTTTCCGGACAGGGGTATGGAATGAGCAGTTCTTC.

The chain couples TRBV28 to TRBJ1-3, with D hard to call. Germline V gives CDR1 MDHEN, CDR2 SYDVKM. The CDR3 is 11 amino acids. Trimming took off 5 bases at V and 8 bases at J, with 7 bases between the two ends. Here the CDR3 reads CASSREYTIYF. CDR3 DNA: TGTGCCAGCAGTCGAGAGTACACCATATATTTT.